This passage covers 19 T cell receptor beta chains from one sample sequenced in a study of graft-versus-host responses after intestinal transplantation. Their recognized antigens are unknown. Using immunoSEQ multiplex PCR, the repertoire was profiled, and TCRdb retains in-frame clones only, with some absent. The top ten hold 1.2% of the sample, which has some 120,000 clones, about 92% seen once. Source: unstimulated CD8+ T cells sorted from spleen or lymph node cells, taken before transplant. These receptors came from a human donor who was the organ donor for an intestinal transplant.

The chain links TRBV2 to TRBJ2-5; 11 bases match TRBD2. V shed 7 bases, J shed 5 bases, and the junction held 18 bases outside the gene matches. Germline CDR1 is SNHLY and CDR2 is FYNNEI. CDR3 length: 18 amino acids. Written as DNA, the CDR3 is TGTGCCAGCAACGGACAGGGGTCGACTAGCGGGATGCCCGAGACCCAGTACTTC. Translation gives CASNGQGSTSGMPETQYF.

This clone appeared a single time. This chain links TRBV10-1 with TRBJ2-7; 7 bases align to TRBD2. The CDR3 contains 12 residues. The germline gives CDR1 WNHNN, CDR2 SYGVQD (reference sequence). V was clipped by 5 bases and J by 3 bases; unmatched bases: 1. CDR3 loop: CASSWGGYEQYF. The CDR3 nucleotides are TGCGCCAGCAGTTGGGGGGGCTACGAGCAGTACTTC.

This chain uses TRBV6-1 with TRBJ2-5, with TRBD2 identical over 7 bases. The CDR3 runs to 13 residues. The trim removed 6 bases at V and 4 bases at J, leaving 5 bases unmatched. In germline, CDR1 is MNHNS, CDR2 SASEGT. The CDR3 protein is CASSVGLLETQYF. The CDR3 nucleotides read TGTGCCAGCAGCGTGGGACTATTAGAGACCCAGTACTTC.

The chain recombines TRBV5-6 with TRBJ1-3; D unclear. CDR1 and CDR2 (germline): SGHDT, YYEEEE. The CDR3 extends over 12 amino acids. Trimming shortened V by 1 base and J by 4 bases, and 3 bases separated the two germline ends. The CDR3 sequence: CASSLKGNTIYF. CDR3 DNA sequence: TGTGCCAGCAGCTTGAAGGGAAACACCATATATTTT.

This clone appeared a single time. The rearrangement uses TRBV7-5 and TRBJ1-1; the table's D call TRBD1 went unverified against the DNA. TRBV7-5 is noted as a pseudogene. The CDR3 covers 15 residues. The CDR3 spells CARSQRPGGYTEAFF. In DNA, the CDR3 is TGTGCCAGAAGCCAAAGGCCAGGGGGGTACACTGAAGCTTTCTTT.

CDR3 DNA sequence: TGTGCCAGCAGCTTAGAAGGGGAGGGTCAGCCCCAGCATTTT. The encoded protein is CASSLEGEGQPQHF. V usage is TRBV7-6 and J usage is TRBJ1-5, with a possible D match to TRBD1 (5 bases). The CDR3 spans 14 residues. V shed 1 base and J shed 6 bases, with 10 bases lying between them. In germline, CDR1 is SGHVS, CDR2 FNYEAQ.

The CDR3 spells CASSADLGGAHNEQFF. As DNA, the CDR3 is TGTGCCAGCAGTGCCGATTTGGGGGGGGCGCACAATGAGCAGTTCTTC. The rearrangement links TRBV2 to TRBJ2-1; maybe TRBD2 (7 bases). Germline V gene lookup returns CDR1 SNHLY and CDR2 FYNNEI. The V end was cut by 4 bases, the J end by 5 bases, with 18 bases between. This CDR3 contains 16 residues.

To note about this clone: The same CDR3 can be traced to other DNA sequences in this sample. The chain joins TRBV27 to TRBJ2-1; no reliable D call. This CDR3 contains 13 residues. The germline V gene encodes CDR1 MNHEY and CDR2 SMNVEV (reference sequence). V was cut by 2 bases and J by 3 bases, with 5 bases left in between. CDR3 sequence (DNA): TGTGCCAGCAGTTTAGGCCTCTACAATGAGCAGTTCTTC. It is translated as CASSLGLYNEQFF.

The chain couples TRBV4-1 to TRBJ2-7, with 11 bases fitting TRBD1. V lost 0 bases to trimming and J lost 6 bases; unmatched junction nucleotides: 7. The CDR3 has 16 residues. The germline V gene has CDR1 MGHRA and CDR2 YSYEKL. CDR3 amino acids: CASSQDPGQGAIEQYF. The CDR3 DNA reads TGCGCCAGCAGCCAAGATCCCGGACAGGGGGCGATCGAGCAGTACTTC.

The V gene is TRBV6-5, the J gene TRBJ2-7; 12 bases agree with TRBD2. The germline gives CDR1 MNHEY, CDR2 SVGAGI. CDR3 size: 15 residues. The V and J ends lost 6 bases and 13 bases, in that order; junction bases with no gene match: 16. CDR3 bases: TGTGCCAGCAGCCCGACCGAGGGAACTAGCGGGGGGAGTTACTTC. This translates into CASSPTEGTSGGSYF.

DNA for the CDR3: TGTGCCAGCAGTGAACGCCGGACTAATTCACCCCTCCACTTT. Translated, it gives CASSERRTNSPLHF. The genes are TRBV6-1 and TRBJ1-6; the D is unclear. Trimming pared 2 bases from V and 6 bases from J, leaving 8 bases between. The CDR3 has 14 amino acids. Germline CDR1 reads MNHNS; CDR2 reads SASEGT.

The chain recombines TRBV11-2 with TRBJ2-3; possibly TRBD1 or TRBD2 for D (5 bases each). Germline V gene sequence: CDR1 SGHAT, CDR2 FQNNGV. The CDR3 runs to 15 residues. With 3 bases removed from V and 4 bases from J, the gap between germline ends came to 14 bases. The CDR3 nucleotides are TGTGCCAGCAGCTTTTGGGGGAGTGTCTCAGATACGCAGTATTTT. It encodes CASSFWGSVSDTQYF.

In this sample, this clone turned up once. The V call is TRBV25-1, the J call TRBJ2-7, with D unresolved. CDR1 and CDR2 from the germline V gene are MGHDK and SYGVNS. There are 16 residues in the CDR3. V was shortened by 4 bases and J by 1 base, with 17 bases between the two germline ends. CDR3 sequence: CASSGQPRTDSYEQYF. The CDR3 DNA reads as TGTGCCAGCAGTGGTCAACCTAGGACGGATTCCTACGAGCAGTACTTC.

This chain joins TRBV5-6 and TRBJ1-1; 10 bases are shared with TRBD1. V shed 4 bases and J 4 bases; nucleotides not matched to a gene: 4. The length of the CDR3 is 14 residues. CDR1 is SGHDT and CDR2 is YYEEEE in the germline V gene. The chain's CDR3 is CASSLWDRGTEAFF. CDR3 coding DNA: TGTGCCAGCAGCCTCTGGGACAGGGGCACTGAAGCTTTCTTT.

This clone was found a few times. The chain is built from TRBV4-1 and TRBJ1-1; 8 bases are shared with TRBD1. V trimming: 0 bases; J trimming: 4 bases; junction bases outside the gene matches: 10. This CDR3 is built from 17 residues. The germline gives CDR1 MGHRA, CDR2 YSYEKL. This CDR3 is CASSQEGTGYGGTEAFF. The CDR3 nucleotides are TGCGCCAGCAGCCAAGAAGGGACAGGCTACGGAGGCACTGAAGCTTTCTTT.

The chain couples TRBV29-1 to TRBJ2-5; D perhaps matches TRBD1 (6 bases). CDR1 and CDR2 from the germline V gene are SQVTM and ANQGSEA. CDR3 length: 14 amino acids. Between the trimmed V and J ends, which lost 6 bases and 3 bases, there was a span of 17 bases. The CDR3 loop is CSVERTGFEETQYF. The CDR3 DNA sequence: TGCAGCGTCGAACGCACAGGGTTTGAAGAGACCCAGTACTTC.

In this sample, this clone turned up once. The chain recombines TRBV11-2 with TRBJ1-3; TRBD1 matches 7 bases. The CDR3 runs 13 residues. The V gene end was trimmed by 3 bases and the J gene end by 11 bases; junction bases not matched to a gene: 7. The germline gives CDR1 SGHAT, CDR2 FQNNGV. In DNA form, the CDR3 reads TGTGCCAGCAGCTTCGCAACAACAGGGGCCATATATTTT. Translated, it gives CASSFATTGAIYF.

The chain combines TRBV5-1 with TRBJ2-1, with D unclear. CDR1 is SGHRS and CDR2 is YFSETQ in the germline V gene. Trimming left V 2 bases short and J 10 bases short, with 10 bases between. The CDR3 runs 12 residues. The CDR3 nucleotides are TGCGCCAGCAGCTTAGGGCAGAGCGAGCAGTTCTTC. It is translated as CASSLGQSEQFF.

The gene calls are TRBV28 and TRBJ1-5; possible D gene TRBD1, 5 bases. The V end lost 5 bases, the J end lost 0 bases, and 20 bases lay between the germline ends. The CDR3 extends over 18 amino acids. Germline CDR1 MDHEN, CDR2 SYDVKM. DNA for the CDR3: TGTGCCAGCAGTCTGACAGCGGTCTTTTCATATAGCAATCAGCCCCAGCATTTT. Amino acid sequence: CASSLTAVFSYSNQPQHF.